These 18 T cell receptor beta chains share one sample of origin, sequenced in a study of T cell responses to AZD1222 COVID-19 vaccine. Profiled with immunoSEQ multiplex PCR; TCRdb holds only in-frame clones, not every one. The table records approximately 140,000 clones, 85% to 90% of them present only once. Sequenced material: peripheral blood, taken on day 0 of AZD1222 vaccination. The receptor source for this set is an adult in good health.

The chain couples TRBV5-1 to TRBJ2-7; D may be TRBD1 (6 bases). The length of the CDR3 is 12 residues. The V end lost 0 bases, the J end lost 6 bases, and 7 bases lay between the germline ends. Germline CDR1 SGHRS, CDR2 YFSETQ. In DNA, the CDR3 is TGCGCCAGCAGCTTGGGGACAGTCGAGCAGTACTTC. It codes for CASSLGTVEQYF. The complete variable domain, with remaining parts taken from reference TRBV5-1 and TRBJ2-7, reads KAGVTQTPRYLIKTRGQQVTLSCSPISGHRSVSWYQQTPGQGLQFLFEYFSETQRNKGNFPGRFSGRQFSNSRSEMNVSTLELGDSALYLCASSLGTVEQYFGPGTRLTVT.

The genes are TRBV5-1 and TRBJ1-2, with D tentatively TRBD1 (6 bases). This CDR3 has 13 residues. Trimming took off 3 bases at V and 5 bases at J, with 11 bases between the two ends. Per germline, CDR1 SGHRS and CDR2 YFSETQ. Written as DNA, the CDR3 is TGCGCCAGCAGCTCACAGGGTTATTATGGCTACACCTTC. Protein sequence: CASSSQGYYGYTF. The complete variable domain, with remaining parts taken from reference TRBV5-1 and TRBJ1-2, reads KAGVTQTPRYLIKTRGQQVTLSCSPISGHRSVSWYQQTPGQGLQFLFEYFSETQRNKGNFPGRFSGRQFSNSRSEMNVSTLELGDSALYLCASSSQGYYGYTFGSGTRLTVV.

The chain has TRBV5-6 and TRBJ1-1, with TRBD1 matching 8 bases. CDR3 size: 14 residues. The germline gives CDR1 SGHDT, CDR2 YYEEEE. Germline trimming cut 4 bases from V and 4 bases from J; bases unmatched to any gene: 6. The CDR3 sequence is CASSLTGVITEAFF. The CDR3, as DNA: TGTGCCAGCAGCCTGACAGGGGTTATCACTGAAGCTTTCTTT.

J is TRBJ2-1 and V is TRBV11-2; no clear D gene. The germline gives CDR1 SGHAT, CDR2 FQNNGV. The CDR3 is 11 amino acids. Trimming stripped 4 bases from V and 15 bases from J, with 13 bases between. The CDR3 is CASSSGFKGFF. The CDR3 DNA reads TGTGCCAGCAGCTCCGGCTTTAAGGGGTTCTTC.

This chain joins TRBV7-9 and TRBJ2-1; 10 bases fit TRBD2. CDR3 length: 16 residues. Germline CDR1 SEHNR, CDR2 FQNEAQ (reference sequence). The trim removed 5 bases at V and 7 bases at J, leaving 11 bases unmatched. In DNA, the CDR3 is TGTGCCAGCAGCCCTCCCACTAGCGGGACGGCGAATGAGCAGTTCTTC. This encodes CASSPPTSGTANEQFF. Full variable domain (rest looked up from reference TRBV7-9 and TRBJ2-1): DTGVSQNPRHKITKRGQNVTFRCDPISEHNRLYWYRQTLGQGPEFLTYFQNEAQLEKSRLLSDRFSAERPKGSFSTLEIQRTEQGDSAMYLCASSPPTSGTANEQFFGPGTRLTVL.

The V gene is TRBV27, the J gene TRBJ1-1; TRBD1 is a possible D gene (5 bases). In germline, CDR1 is MNHEY, CDR2 SMNVEV (reference sequence). V shed 6 bases and J shed 5 bases, with 16 bases lying between them. The CDR3 totals 14 residues. The CDR3 protein is CASSLRGMRTEAFF. Here the CDR3 DNA reads TGTGCCAGCAGCCTAAGGGGCATGAGGACTGAAGCTTTCTTT.

The chain employs TRBV5-4 and TRBJ1-3; TRBD1 is a possible D gene (5 bases). V lost 2 bases to trimming and J lost 4 bases, with 10 bases between them. Germline loops: CDR1 SGHNT, CDR2 YYREEE (reference sequence). The CDR3 sequence is 14 residues long. CDR3 sequence reads: CASSFGGVGNTIYF. In DNA form, the CDR3 reads TGTGCCAGCAGCTTCGGGGGGGTCGGAAACACCATATATTTT.

The V call is TRBV9, the J call TRBJ2-5; TRBD1 might be the D (6 bases). The length of the CDR3 is 15 residues. The germline CDR1 and CDR2 sequences are SGDLS and YYNGEE. Trimming stripped 0 bases from V and 2 bases from J, with 11 bases between. The CDR3 protein is CASSVEVGGQETQYF. CDR3 sequence (DNA): TGTGCCAGCAGCGTAGAAGTAGGGGGTCAAGAGACCCAGTACTTC.

The table lists this clone with a few counts. The chain joins TRBV19 to TRBJ1-1, with 7 bases matching TRBD1. The CDR3 has 15 amino acids. The V segment lost 5 bases and the J segment 7 bases; nucleotides outside the gene matches: 13. Germline CDR1 LNHDA, CDR2 SQIVND (reference sequence). The CDR3 region has the DNA TGTGCCAGTAGTGCCTCACAGGGGCTAAAGGATGAAGCTTTCTTT. Translation gives CASSASQGLKDEAFF. The whole variable domain, remainder taken from reference TRBV19 and TRBJ1-1, is DGGITQSPKYLFRKEGQNVTLSCEQNLNHDAMYWYRQDPGQGLRLIYYSQIVNDFQKGDIAEGYSVSREKKESFPLTVTSAQKNPTAFYLCASSASQGLKDEAFFGQGTRLTVV.

The V gene is TRBV6-2 or TRBV6-3, the J gene TRBJ2-5, with D tentatively TRBD1 (6 bases). Deletions cut 6 bases from V and 5 bases from J, with 31 bases between. From germline, CDR1 is MNHEY and CDR2 SVGEGT. CDR3 length equals 19 residues. The CDR3 sequence: CASSPRGKGPEALMETQYF. CDR3 nucleotides: TGTGCCAGCAGCCCAAGGGGGAAAGGCCCAGAAGCCTTAATGGAGACCCAGTACTTC.

The V call is TRBV4-3, the J call TRBJ2-1; possibly TRBD1 or TRBD2 for D (6 bases each). Deletions cut 3 bases from V and 2 bases from J, with 11 bases between. From germline, CDR1 is LGHNA and CDR2 YSLEER. This CDR3 comprises 15 residues. The CDR3 is CASSQVGGPYNEQFF. The DNA for the CDR3 is TGCGCCAGCAGCCAGGTAGGGGGGCCCTACAATGAGCAGTTCTTC.

The chain is built from TRBV7-2 and TRBJ2-7, with 10 bases aligning to TRBD1. The CDR3 extends over 15 amino acids. CDR1 is SGHTA and CDR2 is FQGNSA in the germline V gene. Germline trimming cut 4 bases from V and 2 bases from J; bases unmatched to any gene: 5. The chain's CDR3 is CASSWGDRGTYEQYF. The CDR3 region has the DNA TGTGCCAGCAGCTGGGGGGACAGGGGTACCTACGAGCAGTACTTC.

This rearrangement joins TRBV27 to TRBJ2-1; 16 bases are a match to TRBD2. This CDR3 is 18 amino acids long. Germline V gene lookup returns CDR1 MNHEY and CDR2 SMNVEV (reference sequence). The V gene end was trimmed by 5 bases and the J gene end by 7 bases; junction bases not matched to a gene: 11. The CDR3 coding sequence is TGTGCCAGCAGTGGACACGGGACTAGCGGGAGGGCCGTGAATGAGCAGTTCTTC. It encodes CASSGHGTSGRAVNEQFF.

The chain couples TRBV4-3 to TRBJ1-5, with a weak D call TRBD1 (6 bases). Germline values: CDR1 LGHNA, CDR2 YSLEER. Trimming took off 1 base at V and 6 bases at J, with 10 bases between the two ends. The CDR3 covers 14 residues. CDR3 amino acids: CASSQARGSQPQHF. Written as DNA, the CDR3 is TGCGCCAGCAGCCAAGCCAGGGGTTCTCAGCCCCAGCATTTT.

This chain links TRBV11-2 with TRBJ1-2; D possibly corresponds to TRBD1 (5 bases). This CDR3 has 14 residues. V was trimmed by 1 base and J by 5 bases, leaving 11 bases between them. Germline assignment: CDR1 SGHAT and CDR2 FQNNGV. CDR3 loop: CASSLGRGYYGYTF. CDR3 DNA: TGTGCCAGCAGCTTAGGGAGGGGCTATTATGGCTACACCTTC.

This chain connects TRBV18 to TRBJ2-3; 10 positions agree with TRBD2. The CDR3 covers 17 residues. The germline CDR1 and CDR2 sequences are KGHSH and LQKENI. After removal of 2 bases from V and 3 bases from J, the junction contained 8 bases not matched to a gene. In DNA form, the CDR3 reads TGTGCCAGCTCACCAGTAGCGGGAGGAATAAGAACAGATACGCAGTATTTT. Protein sequence: CASSPVAGGIRTDTQYF.

The chain employs TRBV2 and TRBJ1-6; 9 positions agree with TRBD1. CDR1 is SNHLY, CDR2 FYNNEI, per germline. Trimming removed 3 bases from V and 8 bases from J; junction bases left unmatched: 5. The CDR3 consists of 15 residues. CDR3 sequence reads: CASSEFGQGYSPLHF. In DNA form, the CDR3 reads TGTGCCAGCAGTGAGTTTGGACAGGGGTATTCACCCCTCCACTTT. Combining the CDR3 with reference TRBV2 and TRBJ1-6 gives the whole variable domain EPEVTQTPSHQVTQMGQEVILRCVPISNHLYFYWYRQILGQKVEFLVSFYNNEISEKSEIFDDQFSVERPDGSNFTLKIRSTKLEDSAMYFCASSEFGQGYSPLHFGNGTRLTVT.

Regarding this clone: At one of its ends the junction is not consistent with the germline gene, which may arise from a read error. The J gene is TRBJ2-1, the V gene TRBV7-9; unclear D gene. This CDR3 comprises 13 residues. Germline CDR1 reads SEHNR; CDR2 reads FQNEAQ (reference sequence). CDR3: CASSLDLYNEQFF. The CDR3 DNA sequence: TGTGCCAGCAGTTTAGATCTGTACAATGAGCAGTTCTTC.